The entry below gives a single T cell receptor (beta chain) sequence along with its context. Its matching antigen is unknown. Trimming stripped 2 bases from V and 6 bases from J, with 6 bases between. Germline CDR1 MDHEN, CDR2 SYDVKM. This CDR3 is 12 amino acids long. This entry is derived from a study of OX40 agonist ivuxolimab in advanced cancers. About the study: Every 2 weeks, patients received ivuxolimab intravenously, dosed at 0.01 to 10 mg/kg. The study, taken as a whole, reports: CD8+ T cells (on average) carried more expanded clones than CD4+ T cells. Partly responding patients at 0.1-3.0 mg/kg showed some of the smallest clonal expansion.

Excluded were patients having autoimmune disease history or systemic immunosuppression. Here immunoSEQ multiplex PCR was the method, and the copy in TCRdb shows in-frame clones only, minus some. The profile covers 70,000 or so clones, with roughly 87% appearing a single time and about 2.1% taken by the ten largest. The source was CD4+ or CD8+ T cells sorted from blood, collected in a trial of the OX40 agonist ivuxolimab. The receptor was derived from an adult with an advanced solid tumor such as melanoma, head and neck, liver or kidney cancer. V and J are TRBV28 and TRBJ2-3, with unresolved D. The chain's CDR3 is CASSLRADTQYF. The CDR3 region has the DNA TGTGCCAGCAGTTTAAGGGCTGATACGCAGTATTTT.